This T cell receptor (beta chain) came from a study of T-cell reconstitution after alpha-beta-depleted transplantation in children. Study-level findings and limits: Reports say that about two months after transplant, the alpha-beta T cells came out of several hundred graft clones that had expanded.

V was clipped by 0 bases and J by 2 bases, with 8 bases between them. From germline, CDR1 is SGHRS and CDR2 YFSETQ. The length of the CDR3 is 15 residues. Comments on this clonotype: Its cognate antigen is unknown.

Construction of the TCRbeta library involved unique molecular identifiers. From the PCR reads, TCRdb called clonotypes with MiXCR, one entry per CDR3 protein. Here the sample spans approximately 800,000 distinct CDR3 sequences, 15% to 20% being singletons. The sequence was obtained from a male patient between 5 and 17 years old who had a stem cell transplant for acute lymphoblastic leukemia, so the T cells may come from the graft donor. Sample: PBMCs, mostly from graft donor cells, taken 360 days after TCRalphabeta/CD19-depleted stem cell transplant. The chain employs TRBV5-1 and TRBJ2-2, with D uncertain. Here the CDR3 reads CASSLVQLNTGELFF. Here the CDR3 DNA reads TGCGCCAGCAGCTTGGTACAGCTCAACACCGGGGAGCTGTTTTTT.